These 20 T cell receptor beta chains came from one sample sequenced in a study of blood T cell repertoires in COVID-19. The data were produced by immunoSEQ multiplex PCR, yet TCRdb's version contains in-frame clones alone and is incomplete. The sample comprises some 180,000 clones, around 86% of which are singletons, and just over 2.5% rests with the top ten. Material for sequencing was peripheral blood. Source of these receptors: an elderly woman with COVID-19, enrolled during active disease.

This clone was counted only a few times. The chain uses TRBV28 and TRBJ1-1; D gene uncertain. Trimming took off 3 bases at V and 4 bases at J, with 12 bases between the two ends. The germline V gene encodes CDR1 MDHEN and CDR2 SYDVKM. The CDR3 has 14 residues. DNA for the CDR3: TGTGCCAGCAGTTTGGCACATTTTGGCACTGAAGCTTTCTTT. This translates into CASSLAHFGTEAFF.

In its sample, this clone was seen a few times. This chain links TRBV5-1 with TRBJ2-1, with TRBD1 as a possible D gene (6 bases). This CDR3 is 15 amino acids long. With 5 bases removed from V and 5 bases from J, the gap between germline ends came to 17 bases. Germline lookup yields CDR1 SGHRS and CDR2 YFSETQ. This CDR3 reads CASSLRQATNNEQFF. The CDR3 nucleotides are TGCGCCAGCAGTTTAAGACAGGCCACCAACAATGAGCAGTTCTTC.

The chain is built from TRBV6-2 or TRBV6-3 and TRBJ2-1, with 7 bases fitting TRBD1. CDR3 length: 17 amino acids. V trimming: 4 bases; J trimming: 5 bases; junction bases outside the gene matches: 14. The germline V gene encodes CDR1 MNHEY and CDR2 SVGEGT. The CDR3 is CASSSSGGRGYDNEQFF. For the CDR3, the DNA is TGTGCCAGCAGTTCCTCAGGGGGAAGGGGATACGACAATGAGCAGTTCTTC.

The chain joins TRBV28 to TRBJ2-3; D is uncertain. Germline V gene sequence: CDR1 MDHEN, CDR2 SYDVKM. V was pared by 6 bases and J by 5 bases, with 9 bases between. This CDR3 spans 12 amino acids. The CDR3 DNA is TGTGCCAGCAGCCTCACGGGAGATACGCAGTATTTT. Amino acid sequence: CASSLTGDTQYF.

This clone was observed a handful of times. The chain employs TRBV19 and TRBJ1-5, with 7 positions matching TRBD1. Germline lookup yields CDR1 LNHDA and CDR2 SQIVND (reference sequence). This CDR3 is built from 21 residues. V lost 3 bases to trimming and J lost 7 bases; unmatched junction nucleotides: 27. The DNA for the CDR3 is TGTGCCAGTAGTATGGGGCTGATGGGGACAGCAGGAACTTATTACAAGCAGCCCCAGCATTTT. This gives the protein CASSMGLMGTAGTYYKQPQHF.

This clone was seen a single time. V usage is TRBV11-2 and J usage is TRBJ1-4; D is possibly TRBD1 (6 bases). V lost 3 bases and J lost 5, with 13 bases in between. CDR1 and CDR2 from the germline V gene are SGHAT and FQNNGV. The length of the CDR3 is 15 residues. CDR3 coding DNA: TGTGCCAGCAGCTTGGCGGGGGGGGCGAATGAAAAACTGTTTTTT. As protein: CASSLAGGANEKLFF.

As for this clone: The same CDR3 also results from other DNA sequences found in this sample. This chain connects TRBV18 to TRBJ2-2; no firm D call. This CDR3 is 13 amino acids long. Trimming stripped 3 bases from V and 4 bases from J, with 6 bases between. Germline-derived CDR1 and CDR2 are KGHSH and LQKENI. In nucleotides, the CDR3 is TGTGCCAGCTCACCCCGAGGCACCGGGGAGCTGTTTTTT. Translating it yields CASSPRGTGELFF.

This chain uses TRBV11-3 with TRBJ2-7, with D tentatively TRBD1 (6 bases). Germline V CDR1 and CDR2: SGHNT, YENEEA. The CDR3 consists of 15 residues. With 1 base removed from V and 0 bases from J, the gap between germline ends came to 10 bases. The CDR3 DNA reads TGTGCCAGCAGCTTAGGACAGGACAGCTCCTACGAGCAGTACTTC. This translates into CASSLGQDSSYEQYF.

The V gene is TRBV18, the J gene TRBJ1-1; TRBD1 is a possible D gene (6 bases). Germline V CDR1 and CDR2: KGHSH, LQKENI. This CDR3 is 16 amino acids long. V dropped 1 base and J dropped 5 bases, with 17 bases sitting between them. CDR3 residues: CASSPRGGGAGTEAFF. CDR3 bases: TGTGCCAGCTCACCACGGGGTGGGGGCGCAGGGACTGAAGCTTTCTTT. Full variable domain (outside the CDR3, taken from reference TRBV18 and TRBJ1-1): NAGVMQNPRHLVRRRGQEARLRCSPMKGHSHVYWYRQLPEEGLKFMVYLQKENIIDESGMPKERFSAEFPKEGPSILRIQQVVRGDSAAYFCASSPRGGGAGTEAFFGQGTRLTVV.

The chain links TRBV5-1 to TRBJ2-1; D is uncertain. The CDR3 covers 14 residues. V was clipped by 0 bases and J by 5 bases, with 9 bases between them. From germline, CDR1 is SGHRS and CDR2 YFSETQ. This CDR3 reads CASSLGSSNNEQFF. The DNA of the CDR3 is TGCGCCAGCAGCTTGGGGAGTTCCAACAATGAGCAGTTCTTC.

V and J are TRBV28 and TRBJ2-2; D is undetermined. This CDR3 contains 15 residues. The V end lost 2 bases, the J end lost 5 bases, and 12 bases lay between the germline ends. The germline V gene has CDR1 MDHEN and CDR2 SYDVKM. The CDR3 DNA is TGTGCCAGCAGTTTAGGGCACCTTGAAACCGGGGAGCTGTTTTTT. Translated, it gives CASSLGHLETGELFF. The full variable domain, in which reference TRBV28 and TRBJ2-2 provide the parts outside the CDR3, is DVKVTQSSRYLVKRTGEKVFLECVQDMDHENMFWYRQDPGLGLRLIYFSYDVKMKEKGDIPEGYSVSREKKERFSLILESASTNQTSMYLCASSLGHLETGELFFGEGSRLTVL.

The V and J genes are TRBV6-5 and TRBJ2-7, with 13 bases that match TRBD2. Germline assignment: CDR1 MNHEY and CDR2 SVGAGI. This CDR3 has 16 residues. V was clipped by 0 bases and J by 5 bases; unmatched bases: 4. The CDR3 sequence is CASSYSRTSGSNEQYF. The CDR3 nucleotides are TGTGCCAGCAGTTACTCTCGGACTAGCGGGAGTAACGAGCAGTACTTC.

This chain uses TRBV24-1 with TRBJ2-7; possible D gene TRBD2, 5 bases. The CDR3 covers 15 residues. Germline loops: CDR1 KGHDR, CDR2 SFDVKD. Trimming cost V 1 base and J 3 bases, with 12 bases left between them. CDR3 sequence: CATSDFPDGGYEQYF. The CDR3, as DNA: TGTGCCACCAGTGATTTCCCGGACGGAGGCTACGAGCAGTACTTC.

The J gene is TRBJ1-1, the V gene TRBV29-1, with 9 bases identical to TRBD1. The CDR3 spans 13 residues. Germline values: CDR1 SQVTM, CDR2 ANQGSEA. V gave up 3 bases and J gave up 5 bases; unmatched junction bases: 4. The CDR3 bases are TGCAGCGTTGAGGGGGACAGGGAGACTGAAGCTTTCTTT. It encodes CSVEGDRETEAFF. Variable domain in full (rest from reference TRBV29-1 and TRBJ1-1): SAVISQKPSRDICQRGTSLTIQCQVDSQVTMMFWYRQQPGQSLTLIATANQGSEATYESGFVIDKFPISRPNLTFSTLTVSNMSPEDSSIYLCSVEGDRETEAFFGQGTRLTVV.

V is TRBV9 and J is TRBJ1-3, with D maybe TRBD1 (6 bases). The germline CDR1 and CDR2 sequences are SGDLS and YYNGEE. The CDR3 has 13 residues. The V end was cut by 6 bases, the J end by 2 bases, with 9 bases between. The CDR3 DNA reads as TGTGCCAGCACCTCAGGGGCTGGAAACACCATATATTTT. As protein: CASTSGAGNTIYF.

The rearrangement links TRBV7-2 to TRBJ2-5; 7 nucleotides match TRBD2. This CDR3 spans 13 amino acids. V was clipped by 4 bases and J by 5 bases; unmatched bases: 4. Germline values: CDR1 SGHTA, CDR2 FQGNSA. For the CDR3, the DNA is TGTGCCAGCAGCTACCAAGCGGGGGAGACCCAGTACTTC. This gives the protein CASSYQAGETQYF.

V gene TRBV6-5 combines with J gene TRBJ2-7; TRBD1 matches at 8 bases. This CDR3 region has 16 residues. The trim removed 4 bases at V and 3 bases at J, leaving 11 bases unmatched. Germline V gene lookup returns CDR1 MNHEY and CDR2 SVGAGI. The CDR3 spells CASSSPTTGVSYEQYF. The CDR3 nucleotides read TGTGCCAGCAGTTCCCCCACGACAGGGGTTAGCTACGAGCAGTACTTC.

V usage is TRBV9 and J usage is TRBJ1-1, with D maybe TRBD1 (6 bases). Germline CDR1 is SGDLS and CDR2 is YYNGEE. The V gene lost 4 bases and the J gene lost 4 bases, with 11 bases spanning the gap. The CDR3 runs 13 residues. The CDR3 region is CASSIQQGTEAFF. The DNA for the CDR3 is TGTGCCAGCAGCATCCAACAGGGCACTGAAGCTTTCTTT. Together with reference TRBV9 and TRBJ1-1, the CDR3 gives the full variable domain: DSGVTQTPKHLITATGQRVTLRCSPRSGDLSVYWYQQSLDQGLQFLIQYYNGEERAKGNILERFSAQQFPDLHSELNLSSLELGDSALYFCASSIQQGTEAFFGQGTRLTVV.

The rearrangement uses TRBV28 and TRBJ2-2; TRBD1 matches at 7 bases. The germline V gene has CDR1 MDHEN and CDR2 SYDVKM. V lost 5 bases and J lost 5; bases outside the gene matches: 17. There are 18 residues in the CDR3. The CDR3 region has the DNA TGTGCCAGCAGTCCCATAAAATCCCGACAGGGAAGGACCGGGGAGCTGTTTTTT. Translating gives CASSPIKSRQGRTGELFF.

The J gene is TRBJ1-1, the V gene TRBV28; D ambiguous. This CDR3 comprises 13 residues. Per germline, CDR1 MDHEN and CDR2 SYDVKM. Trimming shortened V by 3 bases and J by 8 bases, and 13 bases separated the two germline ends. CDR3 sequence reads: CASSFRGLAEAFF. The CDR3, as DNA: TGTGCCAGCAGTTTTCGTGGGCTGGCAGAAGCTTTCTTT.